This TCR beta chain was identified in a study of human T cells and chemical hapten exposure (dated by TCRdb to the early 2020s). Study-wide context: For sensitization, 2% DPC in acetone was applied to an approximately 2 cm by approximately 2 cm area of upper inner arm skin. The mostly female patient cohort included alopecia areata with under or over 50% scalp involvement, alopecia totalis and alopecia universalis. Libraries were pooled for sequencing, and per-sample TCR yields varied mainly because of small differences in library volumes within the pool. Patch tests used Finn chambers with 0.01% DPC on the upper back, scored after 6 days by International Contact Dermatitis Research Group standards. For TCR sequencing, blood came from some 31 alopecia patients at anywhere from one to four time points (pre-sensitization, 2, 6 and 24 weeks). Throughout the roughly 25-week study period, patients were also given weekly therapeutic DPC doses on the scalp. Blood samples were taken from patients before sensitization (week 0) and at 2, 6 and about 24 weeks after DPC sensitization. In alopecia patients, the study followed how the peripheral blood TCR repertoire changed in vivo over primary and secondary sensitization to diphenylcyclopropenone (DPC), a hapten. Study-wide conclusions, independent of this receptor: Expanded TCRs formed significantly more large CDR3 similarity clusters than pre-sensitization or healthy control sets, consistent with antigen-driven responses. Alopecia, a presumed autoimmune disease, was present in all patients, so the immune response of the patients might differ from that of healthy individuals. The number of PT1 expanded TCRs positively correlated with patch test score, significant at thresholds 8, 16 and 32 but not 4. DPC sensitization did not change how many TCRs were above 1 in 1000 frequency, and no evidence was found of alterations in global repertoire structure. Repeated subsampling changed both the strength of the expansion versus patch-test correlation and the threshold at which that correlation became significant.

The label giving this sample's time point can be read as: patch test 1, 2 weeks after DPC sensitization. This specimen's treatment or condition label, interpreted: therapeutic diphenylcyclopropenone sensitization with weekly scalp DPC. Blood at each patch-test visit was drawn before the patch test was applied. Eligible patients were aged 18 to 70, diagnosed with alopecia, deemed suitable for DPC therapy, and excluded if pregnant. Unfractionated whole blood was collected in Tempus Blood RNA tubes, and total RNA was extracted from that blood. From cysteine to phenylalanine, the CDR3 is 16 amino acids long. CDR3 DNA only is kept here, 48 bases in frame from base 1. CDR1 SGHRS and CDR2 YFSETQ were looked up in the germline V gene. V lost 0 bases and J lost 1 base; the stretch between them is 13 bases long. Libraries were prepared through RACE. The sequencer was a NextSeq 500. Library preparation attached unique molecular identifiers to individual cDNA molecules for quantitative, reproducible TCR counting. From each blood RNA sample, both TCR alpha and TCR beta chains were sequenced. On the authors' methods: The median number of TCRs per sample was 90,000 to 100,000, ranging from 23,224 to 690,600. The Decombinator software suite was used to annotate the V, J and CDR3 of the TCR reads. To make PS versus PT1 abundance plots, every sample was subsampled to the same number of TCRs (28,000). TCRs were defined as expanded if absent before sensitization and observed at least eight times at the 2-week time point. The public reads were reprocessed in TCRdb via fastp at Q25 and MiXCR, keeping in-frame beta chains. Entries that share a CDR3 protein sequence are merged under the most common genes and DNA. The V and J calls shown here were made by TCRdb, not taken from the authors' results. The sample yields roughly 98,000 distinct CDR3 sequences; around 12% were counted once. Less than 2.5% of the sample goes to the ten largest clones.

This clonotype was counted between two and nine times. The target of this receptor is not known. Base qualities are not recorded, but no much larger clone differs from it by a single base. This TCR came from a woman aged 40 to 49 with alopecia areata. Some clones in this sample may be carry-over from other donors' samples. This chain is built from TRBV5-1 and TRBJ2-5, with no reliable assignment of the D segment. This sample comprised whole blood, obtained in connection with sensitization to the hapten diphenylcyclopropenone (DPC). The DNA sequence is given as TGCGCCAGCAGCTTGGCTCCTCTTGCCCCCCAAGAGACCCAGTACTTC. The encoded protein is CASSLAPLAPQETQYF.